This TCR beta chain was found in a study of control samples from healthy donors and cancer patients. Assay: immunoSEQ multiplex PCR; the TCRdb copy retains only in-frame clones and omits some. The data hold about 120,000 clones, with around 90% observed a single time. Germline V CDR1 and CDR2: ENHRY, SYGVKD. Trimming took 7 bases from V and 1 from J; bases not matched to a gene: 6. The length of the CDR3 is 15 residues. The sequenced material came from blood. This chain uses TRBV10-3 with TRBJ2-2, with 7 positions matching TRBD1. This clonotype was sampled from a man aged 40-55 years in good health. CDR3 bases: TGTGCCATCAAATCGGGACAGATGAACACCGGGGAGCTGTTTTTT. Translated: CAIKSGQMNTGELFF.